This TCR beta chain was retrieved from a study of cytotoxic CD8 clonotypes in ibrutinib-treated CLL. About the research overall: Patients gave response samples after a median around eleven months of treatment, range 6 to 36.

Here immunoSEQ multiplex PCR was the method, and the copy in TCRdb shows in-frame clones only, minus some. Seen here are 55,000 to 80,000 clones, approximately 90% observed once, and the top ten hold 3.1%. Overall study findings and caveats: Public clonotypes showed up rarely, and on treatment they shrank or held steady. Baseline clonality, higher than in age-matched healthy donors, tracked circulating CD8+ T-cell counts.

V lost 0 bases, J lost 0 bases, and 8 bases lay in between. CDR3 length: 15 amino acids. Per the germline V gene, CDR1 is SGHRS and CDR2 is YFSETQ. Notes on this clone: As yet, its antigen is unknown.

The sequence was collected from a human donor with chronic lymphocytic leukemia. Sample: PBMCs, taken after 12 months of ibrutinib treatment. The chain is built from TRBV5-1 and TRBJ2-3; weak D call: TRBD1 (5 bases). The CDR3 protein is CASSLAQGSTDTQYF. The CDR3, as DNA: TGCGCCAGCAGCTTGGCCCAGGGAAGCACAGATACGCAGTATTTT.